This TCR beta chain emerged from a study of blood T cell repertoires in COVID-19. The data were produced by immunoSEQ multiplex PCR, yet TCRdb's version contains in-frame clones alone and is incomplete. This sample has 130,000 or so clones; around nine tenths occur once, and the top ten carry roughly 18%. Germline CDR1 GTSNPN, CDR2 SVGIG (reference sequence). The trim removed 3 bases at V and 6 bases at J, leaving 11 bases unmatched. The CDR3 spans 15 residues. The chain couples TRBV30 to TRBJ1-5; 7 positions agree with TRBD1. Sample: peripheral blood. This TCR was sampled from a man aged 45-65 years with active or convalescent COVID-19. The CDR3, as DNA: TGTGCCTGGAGCCTACAGGGGCCAAGGGGTCAGCCCCAGCATTTT. Amino acids: CAWSLQGPRGQPQHF.